This T cell receptor beta chain appears in the sequencing data of a study of CD8+ T cells in alopecia areata. Findings and caveats of the study: Scalp lesions, especially in alopecia totalis/universalis, had higher clonality than normal scalp. Patients shared TCRs less clearly than mice did, possibly for HLA-related reasons. Sequencing of scalp samples also includes resident alphabeta T cells from normal skin.

CDR3 length: 15 residues. The germline CDR1 and CDR2 sequences are MDHEN and SYDVKM. Unmatched junction bases numbered 7, after V lost 4 bases and J lost 4 bases. Sorting of CD4+ and CD8+ T cells was performed on PBMCs. A note on this clone: Its target is not known.

cDNA serving as the sequencing template came from extracted, reverse transcribed RNA. The repertoire was sequenced with immunoSEQ multiplex PCR; TCRdb's copy has only in-frame clones and lacks some. The data show about 140,000 clones, around 57% seen once. This TCR was recovered from a human donor in good health. The sequencing sample was made of CD4+ T cells sorted from blood. The chain joins TRBV28 to TRBJ2-4; 7 nucleotides align to TRBD2. For the CDR3, the DNA is TGTGCCAGCAGTTCCATTGCCGGGGGGAAAAACATTCAGTACTTC. Its protein product is CASSSIAGGKNIQYF.